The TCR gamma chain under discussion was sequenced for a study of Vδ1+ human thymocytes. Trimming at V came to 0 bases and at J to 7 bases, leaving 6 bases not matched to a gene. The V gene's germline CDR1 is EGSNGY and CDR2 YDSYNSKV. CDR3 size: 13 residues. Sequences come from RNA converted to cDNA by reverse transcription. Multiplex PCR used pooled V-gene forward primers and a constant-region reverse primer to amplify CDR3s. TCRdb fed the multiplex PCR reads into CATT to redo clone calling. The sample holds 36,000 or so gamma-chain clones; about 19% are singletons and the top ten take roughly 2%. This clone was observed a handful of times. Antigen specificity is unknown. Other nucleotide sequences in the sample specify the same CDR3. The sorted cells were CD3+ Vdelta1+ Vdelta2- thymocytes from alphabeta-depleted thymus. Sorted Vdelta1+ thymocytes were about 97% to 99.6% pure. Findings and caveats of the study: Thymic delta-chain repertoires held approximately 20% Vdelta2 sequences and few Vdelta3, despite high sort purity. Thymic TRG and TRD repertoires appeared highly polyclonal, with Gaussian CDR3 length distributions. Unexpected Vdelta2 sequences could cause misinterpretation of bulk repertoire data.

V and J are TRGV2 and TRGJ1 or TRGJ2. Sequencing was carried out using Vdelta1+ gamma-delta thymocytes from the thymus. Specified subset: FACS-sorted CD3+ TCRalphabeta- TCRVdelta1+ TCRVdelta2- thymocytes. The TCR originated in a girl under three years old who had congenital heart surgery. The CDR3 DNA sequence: TGTGCCACCTGGGACGGGCCGAGATATAAGAAACTCTTT. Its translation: CATWDGPRYKKLF.